The entry that follows covers one T cell receptor (beta chain) sequence. Its antigen remains unknown. The junction differs from germline at one of its ends, possibly a read error. The CDR3 sequence is 13 residues long. Looked up from germline, CDR1 is LGHDT and CDR2 is YNNKEL (reference sequence). Unique-molecular-identifier-tagged TCR beta cDNA libraries were used. The authors obtained some 500,000 cDNA molecules from roughly 1 to 10 million T cells. MiXCR was run by TCRdb on the PCR reads, yielding one entry per CDR3 protein. The data show about 820,000 distinct CDR3 sequences, roughly 50% seen once. The sample comes from a study of post-analysis software for immune sequencing data. Study-wide background: Included among the disease courses, which were recorded for the cohort, were relapsing-remitting, secondary progressive and progressive-relapsing multiple sclerosis. Whole-study findings and limits: Controls had significantly higher normalized Chao1 diversity than multiple sclerosis patients. Higher frequency in patients than in controls was seen for roughly five TRBV segments, with TRBV5-6, TRBV5-1 and TRBV20-1 among them. Under the F measure, samples that were prepared in one batch clustered strongly together.

The receptor was isolated from a girl under 18 with multiple sclerosis. The chain employs TRBV3-1 and TRBJ2-3, with D maybe TRBD1 (6 bases). What was sequenced was blood. The DNA of the CDR3 is TGTGCCTGCAGCCGAACAGGGTCGGATACGCAGTATTTT. Protein product: CACSRTGSDTQYF.